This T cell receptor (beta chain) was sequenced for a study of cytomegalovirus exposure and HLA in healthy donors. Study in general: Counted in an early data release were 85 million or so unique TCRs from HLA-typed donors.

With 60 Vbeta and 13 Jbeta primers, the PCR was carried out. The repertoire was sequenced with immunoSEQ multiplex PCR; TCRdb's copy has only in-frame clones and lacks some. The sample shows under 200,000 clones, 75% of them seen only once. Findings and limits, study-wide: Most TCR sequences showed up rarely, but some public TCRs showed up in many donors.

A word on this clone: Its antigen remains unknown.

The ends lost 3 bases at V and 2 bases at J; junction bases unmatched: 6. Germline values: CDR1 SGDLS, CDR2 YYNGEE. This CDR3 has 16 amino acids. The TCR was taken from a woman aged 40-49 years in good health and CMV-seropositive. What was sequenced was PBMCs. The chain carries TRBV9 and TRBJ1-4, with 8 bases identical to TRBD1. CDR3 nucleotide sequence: TGTGCCAGCAGCGGAAGTACAGGGGGGACTAATGAAAAACTGTTTTTT. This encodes CASSGSTGGTNEKLFF.